Below, 4 T cell receptor beta chains from the same sample are listed, as sequenced in a study of blood T cell repertoires in COVID-19. The repertoire was sequenced with immunoSEQ multiplex PCR; TCRdb's copy has only in-frame clones and lacks some. Among 210,000 or so clones listed, roughly 82% were seen once. The sequenced material came from peripheral blood. Receptors were obtained from a woman aged 40 to 55 with acute or convalescent COVID-19.

This sequence joins TRBV5-6 and TRBJ2-7, with 10 positions matching TRBD1. Germline V CDR1 and CDR2: SGHDT, YYEEEE. This CDR3 has 15 amino acids. V shed 2 bases, J shed 1 base, and the junction held 3 bases outside the gene matches. CDR3 region: CASSFGTGVSYEQYF. The CDR3 DNA follows: TGTGCCAGCAGCTTCGGGACAGGGGTATCCTACGAGCAGTACTTC.

A remark on this clone: Within the sample, other DNA sequences also encode this same CDR3. This chain joins TRBV7-8 and TRBJ1-2, with D perhaps TRBD1 (6 bases). V shed 5 bases and J shed 4 bases, with 8 bases lying between them. Germline V gene data show CDR1 as SGHVS and CDR2 as FQNEAQ. This CDR3 has 12 residues. CDR3 bases: TGTGCCAGCAGCCCGGACAGCTATGGCTACACCTTC. Protein: CASSPDSYGYTF.

The chain has TRBV6-5 and TRBJ1-2; D is ambiguous. V gave up 0 bases and J gave up 2 bases, with 10 bases separating them. The CDR3 has 15 residues. CDR1 is MNHEY, CDR2 SVGAGI, per germline. The CDR3 coding sequence is TGTGCCAGCAGTTACTCGCAGTCATTGAACTATGGCTACACCTTC. The encoded protein is CASSYSQSLNYGYTF.

V is TRBV29-1 and J is TRBJ2-4; 8 bases are shared with TRBD1. Trimming removed 6 bases from V and 6 bases from J; junction bases left unmatched: 4. The CDR3 runs to 12 residues. From germline, CDR1 is SQVTM and CDR2 ANQGSEA. The CDR3 spells CSVWTGPNIQYF. Here the CDR3 DNA reads TGCAGCGTGTGGACAGGGCCAAACATTCAGTACTTC. Complete variable domain (other parts from reference TRBV29-1 and TRBJ2-4): SAVISQKPSRDICQRGTSLTIQCQVDSQVTMMFWYRQQPGQSLTLIATANQGSEATYESGFVIDKFPISRPNLTFSTLTVSNMSPEDSSIYLCSVWTGPNIQYFGAGTRLSVL.